These 29 T cell receptor beta chains came from one sample sequenced in a study of intratumoral heterogeneity in liver cancer. The assay was immunoSEQ multiplex PCR, and TCRdb's table has in-frame clones only and misses some. The sample yields some 20,000 clones, roughly 66% seen once. The input for sequencing was tumor-adjacent normal tissue, taken before any cancer treatment. These receptors were obtained from a woman between 65 and 79 years old with hepatocellular carcinoma.

This clone has only a few counts. This rearrangement joins TRBV6-5 to TRBJ1-1; TRBD1 agrees at 7 bases. The CDR3 contains 14 residues. The ends lost 7 bases at V and 4 bases at J; junction bases unmatched: 9. In germline, CDR1 is MNHEY, CDR2 SVGAGI. The CDR3 coding sequence is TGTGCCAGCATCAACAGGGGTGCGAGCACTGAAGCTTTCTTT. Translated: CASINRGASTEAFF.

This clone was detected only a few times. This chain connects TRBV14 to TRBJ1-2, with a tentative D call TRBD1 (5 bases). CDR3 length: 13 amino acids. Trimming took 4 bases from V and 5 from J, leaving 11 bases between them. Germline CDR1 is SGHDN and CDR2 is FVKESK. CDR3 in amino acids: CASSPTRAYGYTF. The CDR3 DNA follows: TGTGCCAGCAGCCCGACCAGGGCATATGGCTACACCTTC.

This clone appeared a single time. This rearrangement joins TRBV15 to TRBJ2-7, with 11 nucleotides matching TRBD1. The J segment lost 6 bases and the V segment lost 0 bases, leaving 1 base of the junction unmatched. The V gene's germline CDR1 is LNHNV and CDR2 YYDKDF (reference sequence). This CDR3 has 14 amino acids. Here the CDR3 reads CATSRDGTGGEQYF. CDR3 nucleotides: TGTGCCACCAGCAGAGACGGGACAGGGGGCGAGCAGTACTTC.

The genes are TRBV27 and TRBJ2-1; 10 positions agree with TRBD1. This CDR3 spans 15 amino acids. Looked up from germline, CDR1 is MNHEY and CDR2 is SMNVEV (reference sequence). After removal of 2 bases from V and 9 bases from J, the junction contained 7 bases not matched to a gene. The chain's CDR3 is CASSLGTGDIGEQFF. The CDR3 DNA reads TGTGCCAGCAGTTTAGGGACAGGGGACATAGGTGAGCAGTTCTTC.

This clone was picked up a small number of times. The gene calls are TRBV7-3 and TRBJ2-2, with unresolved D. Germline V gene lookup returns CDR1 SGHTA and CDR2 FQGTGA. The V end lost 2 bases, the J end lost 6 bases, and 13 bases lay between the germline ends. This CDR3 is built from 15 residues. CDR3 bases: TGTGCCAGCAGCTTAGGTAGAGCGTGGCCCGGGGAGCTGTTTTTT. Its protein is CASSLGRAWPGELFF. Variable domain in full (rest from reference TRBV7-3 and TRBJ2-2): GAGVSQTPSNKVTEKGKYVELRCDPISGHTALYWYRQSLGQGPEFLIYFQGTGAADDSGLPNDRFFAVRPEGSVSTLKIQRTERGDSAVYLCASSLGRAWPGELFFGEGSRLTVL.

The chain has TRBV24-1 and TRBJ2-1; the D is unclear. Germline assignment: CDR1 KGHDR and CDR2 SFDVKD. This CDR3 has 12 amino acids. Trimming took 10 bases from V and 5 from J, leaving 11 bases between them. This CDR3 reads CATSKGDNEQFF. The DNA of the CDR3 is TGTGCCACGTCCAAAGGTGACAATGAGCAGTTCTTC.

Only a few counts were recorded for this clone. The chain has TRBV30 and TRBJ2-1, with D hard to call. CDR1 and CDR2 (germline): GTSNPN, SVGIG (reference sequence). The CDR3 is made up of 12 amino acids. The V end was cut by 2 bases, the J end by 5 bases, with 7 bases between. This CDR3 is CAWSYGNNEQFF. The CDR3 DNA reads as TGTGCCTGGAGTTATGGCAACAATGAGCAGTTCTTC.

The rearrangement links TRBV5-4 to TRBJ2-1; 11 nucleotides agree with TRBD2. The CDR3 loop spans 16 amino acids. Losses at the gene ends were 0 bases for V and 9 bases for J; bases not matched to a gene: 8. Germline-derived CDR1 and CDR2 are SGHNT and YYREEE (reference sequence). The chain's CDR3 is CASSLETSGTYGEQFF. The CDR3 DNA reads TGTGCCAGCAGCTTGGAGACTAGCGGGACCTACGGTGAGCAGTTCTTC. Variable domain in full (rest from reference TRBV5-4 and TRBJ2-1): ETGVTQSPTHLIKTRGQQVTLRCSSQSGHNTVSWYQQALGQGPQFIFQYYREEENGRGNFPPRFSGLQFPNYSSELNVNALELDDSALYLCASSLETSGTYGEQFFGPGTRLTVL.

This chain joins TRBV5-1 and TRBJ1-4; no clear D gene. Germline values: CDR1 SGHRS, CDR2 YFSETQ. Trimming cost V 4 bases and J 8 bases, with 15 bases left between them. The CDR3 consists of 14 residues. The CDR3: CASSPGGQEEKLFF. CDR3 bases: TGCGCCAGCAGCCCCGGAGGGCAGGAAGAAAAACTGTTTTTT. Supplemented by reference TRBV5-1 and TRBJ1-4, the full variable domain reads KAGVTQTPRYLIKTRGQQVTLSCSPISGHRSVSWYQQTPGQGLQFLFEYFSETQRNKGNFPGRFSGRQFSNSRSEMNVSTLELGDSALYLCASSPGGQEEKLFFGSGTQLSVL.

V gene TRBV6-1 combines with J gene TRBJ2-1, with D perhaps matching TRBD2 (5 bases). With 5 bases removed from V and 13 bases from J, the gap between germline ends came to 12 bases. The V gene's germline CDR1 is MNHNS and CDR2 SASEGT. The CDR3 spans 11 residues. The DNA of the CDR3 is TGTGCCAGCAGTTCCCGGGATAATCAGTTCTTC. This sequence encodes CASSSRDNQFF.

This sequence joins TRBV7-2 and TRBJ2-7; TRBD1 matches at 7 bases. Germline V gene lookup returns CDR1 SGHTA and CDR2 FQGNSA. The J segment lost 6 bases and the V segment lost 5 bases, leaving 10 bases of the junction unmatched. CDR3 length equals 14 residues. The CDR3 DNA reads TGTGCCAGCAGCCGGACAGGTGGGCTGTCCGAGCAGTACTTC. Its protein is CASSRTGGLSEQYF.

The rearrangement uses TRBV6-5 and TRBJ1-2, with 9 bases matching TRBD1. Losses at the gene ends were 2 bases for V and 5 bases for J; bases not matched to a gene: 6. There are 15 residues in the CDR3. Germline lookup yields CDR1 MNHEY and CDR2 SVGAGI. DNA for the CDR3: TGTGCCAGCAGTTACCTGGGACAGGGAGGATATGGCTACACCTTC. Protein: CASSYLGQGGYGYTF.

CDR3 protein: CASSLLGLSYNEQFF. The CDR3 coding sequence is TGTGCCAGCAGTTTATTGGGACTTTCCTACAATGAGCAGTTCTTC. This chain joins TRBV27 and TRBJ2-1, with D perhaps matching TRBD2 (6 bases). This CDR3 has 15 amino acids. Trimming took 1 base from V and 1 from J, leaving 8 bases between them. Germline lookup yields CDR1 MNHEY and CDR2 SMNVEV (reference sequence).

V usage is TRBV9 and J usage is TRBJ1-6, with 9 bases that match TRBD1. The CDR3 sequence is 15 residues long. CDR1 is SGDLS and CDR2 is YYNGEE in the germline V gene. V lost 3 bases and J lost 7; bases outside the gene matches: 5. The CDR3 loop is CASSASGTGNSPLHF. In DNA, the CDR3 is TGTGCCAGCAGCGCGTCCGGGACAGGGAATTCACCCCTCCACTTT.

This chain connects TRBV6-9 to TRBJ2-1, with D possibly TRBD1 on 5 matching bases. Deletions cut 1 base from V and 2 bases from J, with 12 bases between. CDR1 MNHGY and CDR2 SVAAGI come from the germline V gene. The CDR3 consists of 16 residues. The CDR3 DNA reads as TGTGCCAGCAGTTATTGTCAGGGTCGGGCCTACAATGAGCAGTTCTTC. Translation: CASSYCQGRAYNEQFF.

V usage is TRBV28 and J usage is TRBJ1-5, with D uncertain. The germline V and J ends were trimmed by 2 bases and 4 bases, with 15 bases remaining between them. The germline CDR1 and CDR2 sequences are MDHEN and SYDVKM. This CDR3 has 16 residues. CDR3 residues: CASSLMSRNPNQPQHF. Here the CDR3 DNA reads TGTGCCAGCAGTTTAATGTCCCGAAACCCAAATCAGCCCCAGCATTTT.

This chain connects TRBV9 to TRBJ2-3, with TRBD1 as a possible D gene (6 bases). Trimming cost V 4 bases and J 0 bases, with 9 bases left between them. CDR1 is SGDLS, CDR2 YYNGEE, per germline. The CDR3 has 14 amino acids. The CDR3 nucleotides read TGTGCCAGCAGCAGCACAGGGAGCACAGATACGCAGTATTTT. Encoded protein: CASSSTGSTDTQYF.

The gene calls are TRBV13 and TRBJ1-6; D may be TRBD1 (6 bases). Germline CDR1 PRHDT, CDR2 FYEKMQ (reference sequence). V lost 0 bases and J lost 6, with 9 bases in between. The CDR3 loop spans 15 amino acids. CDR3 sequence: CASSLGRGRNSPLHF. CDR3 bases: TGTGCCAGCAGCTTAGGCCGGGGGCGTAATTCACCCCTCCACTTT.

The gene calls are TRBV7-9 and TRBJ1-2; D might be TRBD1 (5 bases). CDR1 and CDR2 from the germline V gene are SEHNR and FQNEAQ (reference sequence). The CDR3 is 15 amino acids. With 4 bases removed from V and 4 bases from J, the gap between germline ends came to 16 bases. The CDR3 is CASSSGGDGLYGYTF. In nucleotides, the CDR3 is TGTGCCAGCAGCTCTGGCGGGGACGGACTCTATGGCTACACCTTC.

The chain links TRBV7-9 to TRBJ1-1; 9 positions match TRBD1. Losses at the gene ends were 5 bases for V and 11 bases for J; bases not matched to a gene: 6. Germline V CDR1 and CDR2: SEHNR, FQNEAQ (reference sequence). The CDR3 is made up of 12 amino acids. CDR3 sequence: CASSLDRGYAFF. The CDR3 DNA sequence: TGTGCCAGCAGCCTGGACAGGGGTTACGCTTTCTTT.

The CDR3 DNA is TGCGCCAGCAGTCTGGGGTCCAACTACGAGCAGTACTTC. Residues: CASSLGSNYEQYF. This chain joins TRBV5-1 and TRBJ2-7; unclear D gene. The V end lost 5 bases, the J end lost 3 bases, and 12 bases lay between the germline ends. The germline V gene encodes CDR1 SGHRS and CDR2 YFSETQ. There are 13 residues in the CDR3.

The rearrangement uses TRBV5-4 and TRBJ1-6; TRBD1 agrees at 10 bases. CDR1 and CDR2 (germline): SGHNT, YYREEE (reference sequence). V shed 4 bases and J 7 bases; nucleotides not matched to a gene: 2. The CDR3 totals 14 residues. In DNA, the CDR3 is TGTGCCAGCAGCCGACAGGGGGCCAATTCACCCCTCCACTTT. Translated, it gives CASSRQGANSPLHF.

The V gene is TRBV5-4, the J gene TRBJ2-5, with D unclear. Between the trimmed V and J ends, which lost 1 base and 0 bases, there was a span of 7 bases. CDR1 and CDR2 from the germline V gene are SGHNT and YYREEE (reference sequence). The CDR3 runs to 14 residues. Written as DNA, the CDR3 is TGTGCCAGCAGCTTGAGTAGGAACCAAGAGACCCAGTACTTC. The encoded protein is CASSLSRNQETQYF.

The chain links TRBV28 to TRBJ2-1, with a possible D match to TRBD1 (6 bases). The CDR3 has 13 amino acids. From germline, CDR1 is MDHEN and CDR2 SYDVKM. Between the trimmed V and J ends, which lost 7 bases and 7 bases, there was a span of 14 bases. The CDR3 loop reads CASTTGTKNEQFF. In DNA, the CDR3 is TGTGCCAGCACGACAGGTACTAAAAATGAGCAGTTCTTC.

This chain joins TRBV4-2 and TRBJ2-2; D gene ambiguous. Looked up from germline, CDR1 is LGHNA and CDR2 is YNFKEQ. V gave up 4 bases and J gave up 1 base, with 7 bases separating them. This CDR3 region has 14 residues. CDR3 region: CASSRNENTGELFF. The CDR3, as DNA: TGTGCCAGCAGCCGAAACGAGAACACCGGGGAGCTGTTTTTT.

The rearrangement joins TRBV7-9 to TRBJ1-1; D might be TRBD1 (5 bases). CDR3 length equals 18 residues. V lost 4 bases, J lost 0 bases, and 21 bases lay in between. Germline loops: CDR1 SEHNR, CDR2 FQNEAQ (reference sequence). CDR3 nucleotides: TGTGCCAGCAGCTCCCCTCCGGGGGAAAGAGTCATGAACACTGAAGCTTTCTTT. It yields the protein CASSSPPGERVMNTEAFF.

The V and J genes are TRBV10-3 and TRBJ2-2; D possibly corresponds to TRBD2 (5 bases). Germline V lookup: CDR1 ENHRY, CDR2 SYGVKD. Deletions cut 0 bases from V and 5 bases from J, with 10 bases between. The CDR3 spans 15 residues. The CDR3 spells CAISESSSGTGELFF. The CDR3 DNA is TGTGCCATCAGTGAGTCGTCCTCGGGAACCGGGGAGCTGTTTTTT.

This clone is medium-sized (0.01 to 0.1%) by share. This chain links TRBV5-5 with TRBJ1-5; D uncertain. Trimming took off 7 bases at V and 5 bases at J, with 13 bases between the two ends. CDR1 SGHKS and CDR2 YYEKEE come from the germline V gene (reference sequence). CDR3 length: 13 residues. The CDR3 is CASREGMDQPQHF. CDR3 coding DNA: TGTGCCAGCCGTGAGGGTATGGATCAGCCCCAGCATTTT.

The CDR3 sequence: CASSPQEELAIWNEQFF. CDR3 nucleotide sequence: TGTGCCAGCTCACCACAGGAAGAATTGGCGATTTGGAATGAGCAGTTCTTC. This chain connects TRBV18 to TRBJ2-1; D remains unclear. With 1 base removed from V and 7 bases from J, the gap between germline ends came to 20 bases. The CDR3 loop spans 17 amino acids. Germline values: CDR1 KGHSH, CDR2 LQKENI.